This T cell receptor beta chain was recovered during a study of blood T cell repertoires in COVID-19. The wider study: Some COVID-19 samples were acute and others convalescent; all came from the United States, Italy and Spain.

The trim removed 2 bases at V and 0 bases at J, leaving 5 bases unmatched. The CDR3 runs to 16 residues. Looked up from germline, CDR1 is SGDLS and CDR2 is YYNGEE. Recruits, aged roughly 18 to 90 years, lived in 25 or so US areas. Cohort assignment relied on participant-reported clinical history. Recovered participants had two consecutive negative NP/OP PCR tests, healthcare professional clearance, or symptom resolution. Sequenced by immunoSEQ multiplex PCR; TCRdb stores in-frame clones only, minus some. The repertoire holds nearly 400,000 clones, with under 90% as singletons. V usage is TRBV9 and J usage is TRBJ1-1; 9 nucleotides align to TRBD1. The material sequenced was PBMCs or T cells enriched from blood (not recorded which). The clonotype comes from a woman aged 25 to 39 who had recovered from COVID-19. The CDR3 DNA sequence: TGTGCCAGCAGCGTCACCGGGACAGGGATGAACACTGAAGCTTTCTTT. Translation gives CASSVTGTGMNTEAFF.